The 3 T cell receptor beta chains presented below share a single source sample, sequenced in a study of long-term antiretroviral therapy in people with HIV. Samples were assayed with immunoSEQ v3.0 at survey level. The repertoire was sequenced with immunoSEQ multiplex PCR; TCRdb's copy has only in-frame clones and lacks some. The data contain 25,000 to 40,000 clones, nearly 90% of them singletons. The sample here was unsorted PBMCs, taken 1.1 years after starting antiretroviral therapy. Receptors were obtained from a man between 18 and 35 years old with HIV.

The chain couples TRBV6-1 to TRBJ2-7; 10 bases line up with TRBD2. This CDR3 region has 15 residues. The trim removed 6 bases at V and 1 base at J, leaving 6 bases unmatched. Per germline, CDR1 MNHNS and CDR2 SASEGT. The DNA for the CDR3 is TGTGCCAGCAGCCAAACTAGCGGGGAATCCTACGAGCAGTACTTC. Protein sequence: CASSQTSGESYEQYF.

The chain joins TRBV7-3 to TRBJ1-2, with 9 bases lining up with TRBD1. This CDR3 has 14 residues. J was trimmed by 6 bases and V by 5 bases; bases with no gene match: 7. The germline CDR1 and CDR2 sequences are SGHTA and FQGTGA. The CDR3 DNA reads TGTGCCAGCAGCCCCGACAGGGGGAACCATGGCTACACCTTC. Protein product: CASSPDRGNHGYTF.

This chain uses TRBV6-5 with TRBJ2-3, with D maybe TRBD1 (6 bases). The CDR3 loop spans 13 amino acids. Germline CDR1 MNHEY, CDR2 SVGAGI. Trimming took off 10 bases at V and 6 bases at J, with 17 bases between the two ends. CDR3 loop: CATSWITGDTQYF. The CDR3 DNA is TGTGCCACCTCGTGGATTACAGGGGATACGCAGTATTTT.